These T cell receptor beta chains were read from a single sample in a study of blood T cell repertoires in COVID-19. Profiling relied on immunoSEQ multiplex PCR, and the TCRdb table lists in-frame clones only, not all of them. The data hold some 110,000 clones, with about four fifths observed a single time. Sequencing was carried out using peripheral blood. Source of these receptors: an elderly man with acute or convalescent COVID-19. CDR3s include the opening cysteine and the closing phenylalanine or tryptophan. The D gene is left open where the match is weak. Clone size is stated in some rows and not others, as once, few, many or a class when expanded.

v_call: TRBV18; j_call: TRBJ2-7; d_call: TRBD1; clone_size: few; cdr3_nt: TGTGCCAGCTCACCCCAATACGGACAGGGTGACGAGCAGTACTTC; cdr3_aa: CASSPQYGQGDEQYF
v_call: TRBV11-3; j_call: TRBJ1-1; d_call: NA; clone_size: once; cdr3_nt: TGTGCCAGCAGCTTAAACGGGGGAACGAACACTGAAGCTTTCTTT; cdr3_aa: CASSLNGGTNTEAFF
v_call: TRBV19; j_call: TRBJ2-1; d_call: NA; clone_size: once; cdr3_nt: TGTGCCAGTAGTTCGCCCTTTAGCTCCTACAATGAGCAGTTCTTC; cdr3_aa: CASSSPFSSYNEQFF
v_call: TRBV3-1/TRBV3-2; j_call: TRBJ1-1; d_call: NA; clone_size: NA; cdr3_nt: TGTGCCAGCAGCCAGCCGGGAGCGGACACTGAAGCTTTCTTT; cdr3_aa: CASSQPGADTEAFF
v_call: TRBV5-8; j_call: TRBJ1-3; d_call: NA; clone_size: NA; cdr3_nt: TGTGCCAGCAGCGCGGGGGTTAGCTCTGGAAACACCATATATTTT; cdr3_aa: CASSAGVSSGNTIYF
v_call: TRBV29-1; j_call: TRBJ2-1; d_call: NA; clone_size: NA; cdr3_nt: TGCAGCGTTGAAGATTATGAGGGCCACTCCTACAATGAGCAGTTCTTC; cdr3_aa: CSVEDYEGHSYNEQFF
v_call: TRBV7-8; j_call: TRBJ2-2; d_call: NA; clone_size: NA; cdr3_nt: TGTGCCAGCAGCTTACGCGCGAACACCGGGGAGCTGTTTTTT; cdr3_aa: CASSLRANTGELFF
v_call: TRBV5-1; j_call: TRBJ1-1; d_call: NA; clone_size: NA; cdr3_nt: TGCGCCAGCAGCTTGGGGTCGAGGAGTGAAGCTTTCTTT; cdr3_aa: CASSLGSRSEAFF
v_call: TRBV28; j_call: TRBJ1-2; d_call: NA; clone_size: NA; cdr3_nt: TGTGCCAGCAGTTTAGGAGGGGCGAGCTATGGCTACACCTTC; cdr3_aa: CASSLGGASYGYTF
v_call: TRBV5-1; j_call: TRBJ2-7; d_call: NA; clone_size: once; cdr3_nt: TGCGCCAGCAGCTTGGCCCCCGAGGACGAGCAGTACTTC; cdr3_aa: CASSLAPEDEQYF